The present T cell receptor (beta chain) was sequenced within a study of T cells in Graves' hyperthyroidism and ophthalmopathy (dated by TCRdb to the late 2010s). Background on the whole study: Peripheral blood samples were taken at initial diagnosis, before any treatment was given. TCR V-J signatures able to tell the groups apart were searched for in a discovery cohort of 95 to 100 patients, of whom more than 40 had Graves' ophthalmopathy and under 65 had stable Graves' hyperthyroidism. An independent validation cohort of fewer than 20 hyperthyroidism patients and about 16 patients who later progressed to ophthalmopathy tested prospective prediction of ophthalmopathy. For training and testing, the 95 to 100 patients in the discovery cohort were randomly divided in a 7:3 ratio. In several Graves' hyperthyroidism patients, the study also compared T-cell repertoires from thyroid tissue with T-cell repertoires from blood. After sampling, hyperthyroidism patients received methimazole starting at 30 mg daily, and ophthalmopathy patients received high-dose intravenous methylprednisolone. TCR Vbeta CDR3 sequencing of 140 or so peripheral blood samples (43 ophthalmopathy, 70 to 85 hyperthyroidism and roughly 17 progressor patients) is reported in the paper. Study-wide findings and limitations: No statistical method was used to fix the sample size in advance, and group allocation was not hidden from the investigators. In validation, progression to ophthalmopathy was predicted by the model with 70.59% sensitivity and 72.22% specificity, a median of 6.5 months before onset. Most expanded thyroid clonotypes (frequency above 0.001) were also found in blood, which suggests that blood repertoires may mirror thyroid immune responses. Ophthalmopathy was separated from stable hyperthyroidism by a 13 V-J signature model, with about 88% sensitivity and roughly 84% specificity obtained in cross-validation and 80%/75% obtained in testing.

In the ophthalmopathy patients, disease was moderately to severely active, with a Clinical Activity Score of 3 or more, a NOSPECS grade of 4 or more, and a duration of less than 3 months. Exclusion was applied to patients with uncontrolled infections, other autoimmune diseases, pregnancy or lactation. Diagnoses were based on clinical symptoms, serum thyroxine and TRAb, thyroid ultrasound and orbital computed tomography. PBMCs were separated from around 9.1 ml of fresh peripheral blood using Ficoll-Paque density gradient centrifugation. Total RNA was extracted using Trizol reagent, and RNA quality was assessed on an Agilent 2100 Bioanalyzer. The CDR3 runs 14 amino acids, cysteine and phenylalanine included. Of all the DNA, just the CDR3 is kept, 42 bases in frame from base 1. According to the germline V gene (reference sequence), CDR1 reads SEHNR and CDR2 reads FQNEAQ. The junction carries 13 bases between V and J, which are trimmed by 5 bases and 3 bases respectively.

This clonotype was recorded many times. The antigen this receptor binds is unknown. The input lacks base qualities; no much larger clone sits a single base away. TCR beta CDR3 regions were amplified from RNA transcripts. The first round of RT-PCR for the TCR CDR3 was performed with the HTBI primer set and the Qiagen OneStep RT-PCR kit. A second multiplex PCR round built the libraries, followed by size selection and purification. Sequencing of the libraries was done on an Illumina HiSeq2000 using paired-end 100 bp reads. In the original analysis: SOAPnuke was used to process the raw data, removing reads that contained adapters or uncalled bases, had a mean Phred below 15, or lacked an exact match to the constant primer or identifier. High-quality paired reads were merged using COPE v1.2.5, and each unique nucleotide sequence was defined as a clonotype. MiTCR v1.1 was used to align the clonotypes against IMGT TRBV, TRBD and TRBJ reference segments. The analysis included only V-J combinations with a frequency above 0.0001, which together covered 99.2% of the repertoires. A TCS score was defined as the ratio between F50 (clonal expansion) and ExV (chaos), using BLOSUM62-based TCRdist between CDR3 peptides within each V-J. Welch's t-statistics and random forest reduced 450 to 600 V-J features to 13, which were used in a naive Bayes classifier (R e1071). TCRdb trimmed the raw reads at Q25, called clones with MiXCR and kept productive beta chains. Rows merge per CDR3 protein into single entries with the most common DNA and genes. The V and J calls reflect TCRdb's pipeline rather than the authors' work. This sample lists 250,000 to 300,000 distinct CDR3 sequences; roughly 18% were detected once. The ten most abundant clones make up about 35% of the sample.

Sample: blood. The TCR was taken from a man aged 50-59 years with Graves' ophthalmopathy. The chain links TRBV7-9 with TRBJ2-5; perhaps TRBD2 is the D gene, with 6 bases matching. The CDR3 region reads CASSGPWGEETQYF. The DNA sequence follows: TGTGCCAGCAGCGGACCCTGGGGGGAAGAGACCCAGTACTTC.